This entry lists 14 T cell receptor beta chains sequenced from one sample in a study of radiotherapy plus CTLA-4 blockade in lung cancer. The data were produced by immunoSEQ multiplex PCR, yet TCRdb's version contains in-frame clones alone and is incomplete. The profile shows 50,000 to 70,000 clones, approximately 84% of them singletons. The sequenced sample was peripheral blood, obtained from a patient treated with radiotherapy plus ipilimumab. The receptors originated from a human donor with non-small cell lung cancer whose response to radiotherapy plus ipilimumab could not be evaluated.

This clone was observed a few times. This sequence joins TRBV10-1 and TRBJ2-7; the match to TRBD1 covers 7 bases. V shed 2 bases, J shed 10 bases, and the junction held 5 bases outside the gene matches. Per germline, CDR1 WNHNN and CDR2 SYGVQD (reference sequence). The CDR3 spans 12 residues. CDR3 coding DNA: TGCGCCAGCAGTGAGGGGACAGCGGTACAGTACTTC. Translated: CASSEGTAVQYF.

The chain has TRBV6-6 and TRBJ2-5; 10 nucleotides agree with TRBD2. Germline CDR1 reads MNHNY; CDR2 reads SVGAGI (reference sequence). V trimming: 6 bases; J trimming: 5 bases; junction bases outside the gene matches: 9. The CDR3 spans 15 residues. CDR3 loop: CASRDSGGSLETQYF. The CDR3 bases are TGTGCCAGCAGAGATAGCGGGGGGTCTCTGGAGACCCAGTACTTC.

V usage is TRBV19 and J usage is TRBJ1-2; 7 bases fit TRBD1. The CDR3 has 16 amino acids. Unmatched junction bases numbered 14, after V lost 3 bases and J lost 7 bases. CDR1 LNHDA and CDR2 SQIVND come from the germline V gene (reference sequence). The CDR3 region has the DNA TGTGCCAGTAGTATCTCACAGGGGCCTGCCGTTCGTGGCTACACCTTC. Translating it yields CASSISQGPAVRGYTF.

This clone ranks as medium-sized. This rearrangement joins TRBV5-8 to TRBJ1-6, with 7 nucleotides matching TRBD1. The length of the CDR3 is 13 residues. Trimming took 5 bases from V and 7 from J; bases not matched to a gene: 3. CDR1 and CDR2 (germline): SGHTS, YDEGEE. The CDR3 DNA sequence: TGTGCCAGCAGGGAACAGGGGAATTCACCCCTCCACTTT. As protein: CASREQGNSPLHF.

V and J are TRBV15 and TRBJ2-5; TRBD2 matches at 7 bases. CDR1 and CDR2 (germline): LNHNV, YYDKDF (reference sequence). CDR3 length: 15 amino acids. With 0 bases clipped from V and 4 bases from J, the junction kept 5 bases outside the gene matches. CDR3 sequence (DNA): TGTGCCACCAGCAGAGATCAAACGGGAGGAGAGACCCAGTACTTC. Amino acid sequence: CATSRDQTGGETQYF.

The gene calls are TRBV28 and TRBJ2-7; 8 nucleotides align to TRBD1. The CDR3 covers 14 residues. Germline CDR1 MDHEN, CDR2 SYDVKM. After removal of 5 bases from V and 4 bases from J, the junction contained 7 bases not matched to a gene. CDR3 bases: TGTGCCAGCAGTCCGTTACAGGGGGTGTACGAGCAGTACTTC. It yields the protein CASSPLQGVYEQYF.

The rearrangement joins TRBV10-2 to TRBJ2-3; TRBD2 agrees at 11 bases. V trimming: 4 bases; J trimming: 4 bases; junction bases outside the gene matches: 4. The CDR3 contains 15 residues. The germline V gene has CDR1 WSHSY and CDR2 SAAADI. The CDR3: CASSGVAGGPDTQYF. CDR3 DNA sequence: TGCGCCAGCAGTGGAGTAGCGGGGGGGCCAGATACGCAGTATTTT.

In its sample, this clone was seen a few times. V is TRBV6-1 and J is TRBJ2-5; weak D call: TRBD2 (5 bases). Germline CDR1 MNHNS, CDR2 SASEGT. The CDR3 runs 14 residues. V was shortened by 7 bases and J by 3 bases, with 15 bases between the two germline ends. The CDR3: CASKSLGVKETQYF. The CDR3 coding sequence is TGTGCCAGCAAGTCACTAGGAGTGAAAGAGACCCAGTACTTC.

This clone occurred a few times. This rearrangement joins TRBV28 to TRBJ1-2; D remains unclear. The CDR3 is 15 amino acids. Looked up from germline, CDR1 is MDHEN and CDR2 is SYDVKM. Trimming left V 4 bases short and J 4 bases short, with 16 bases between. CDR3 protein: CASSSPLASSYGYTF. The CDR3 bases are TGTGCCAGCAGTTCCCCCCTCGCGTCCTCCTATGGCTACACCTTC.

The rearrangement joins TRBV21-1 to TRBJ1-5; the D segment call TRBD1 is taken from the table without a DNA check. TRBV21-1 is annotated as a pseudogene. This CDR3 comprises 15 residues. The CDR3 DNA is TGTGCCAGCACCTTATACAGGGGAAACAATCAGCCCCAGCATTTT. Encoded protein: CASTLYRGNNQPQHF.

This clone has just one count. The V gene is TRBV28, the J gene TRBJ1-2; D is unclear. Germline CDR1 reads MDHEN; CDR2 reads SYDVKM. The CDR3 consists of 14 residues. V gave up 4 bases and J gave up 3 bases, with 12 bases separating them. The CDR3: CASSSSGADYGYTF. Here the CDR3 DNA reads TGTGCCAGCAGTTCAAGCGGCGCAGACTATGGCTACACCTTC.

A note on this clone: Other DNA sequences in the same sample also yield this CDR3. The chain joins TRBV11-2 to TRBJ2-5, with D maybe TRBD1 (6 bases). Germline CDR1 is SGHAT and CDR2 is FQNNGV. The CDR3 is made up of 14 amino acids. V was cut by 1 base and J by 1 base, with 7 bases left in between. CDR3 amino acids: CASSLVQGQETQYF. CDR3 nucleotides: TGTGCCAGCAGCTTAGTACAGGGCCAAGAGACCCAGTACTTC.

The chain uses TRBV6-1 and TRBJ2-1, with 11 bases lining up with TRBD1. The germline V gene encodes CDR1 MNHNS and CDR2 SASEGT. The J segment lost 8 bases and the V segment lost 5 bases, leaving 8 bases of the junction unmatched. This CDR3 spans 15 amino acids. The CDR3 loop is CASSSGQGATDEQFF. The CDR3 DNA reads TGTGCCAGCAGTTCTGGACAGGGGGCAACGGATGAGCAGTTCTTC.

The chain carries TRBV19 and TRBJ1-3; D gene uncertain. The CDR3 is 13 residues long. V was clipped by 8 bases and J by 8 bases, with 16 bases between them. Germline values: CDR1 LNHDA, CDR2 SQIVND (reference sequence). The CDR3: CASDRGREDTIYF. For the CDR3, the DNA is TGTGCCAGTGACCGAGGCCGGGAGGACACCATATATTTT.